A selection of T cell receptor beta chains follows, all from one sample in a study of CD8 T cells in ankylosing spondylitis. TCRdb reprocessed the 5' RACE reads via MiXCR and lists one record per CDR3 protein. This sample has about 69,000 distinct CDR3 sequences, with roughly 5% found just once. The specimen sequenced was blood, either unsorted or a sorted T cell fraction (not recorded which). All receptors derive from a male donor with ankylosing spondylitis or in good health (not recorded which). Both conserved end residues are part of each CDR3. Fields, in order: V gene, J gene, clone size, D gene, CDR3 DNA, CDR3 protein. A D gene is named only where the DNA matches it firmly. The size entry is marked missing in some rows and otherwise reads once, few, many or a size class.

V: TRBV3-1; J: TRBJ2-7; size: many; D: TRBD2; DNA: TGTGCCAGCAGCCTCCGGCTAGCGGGAGAGGGACCCTACGAGCAGTACTTC; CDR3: CASSLRLAGEGPYEQYF
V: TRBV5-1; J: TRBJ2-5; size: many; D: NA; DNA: TGCGCCAGCAGCTTGGAGGGCAGGGAGGCCCCCACCAAAGGGACCCAGTACTTC; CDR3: CASSLEGREAPTKGTQYF
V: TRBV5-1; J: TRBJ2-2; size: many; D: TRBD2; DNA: TGCGCCAGCACCCAGCTAGCGGGGAACACCGGGGAGCTGTTTTTT; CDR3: CASTQLAGNTGELFF
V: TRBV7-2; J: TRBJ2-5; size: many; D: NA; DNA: TGTGCCAGCAGCTTAAAGGGGGGGCAGGAGACCCAGTACTTC; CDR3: CASSLKGGQETQYF
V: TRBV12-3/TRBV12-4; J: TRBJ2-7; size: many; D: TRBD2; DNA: TGTGCCAGCACCGGGACTAGCGGGGGGACCAGCTCCTACGAGCAGTACTTC; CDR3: CASTGTSGGTSSYEQYF
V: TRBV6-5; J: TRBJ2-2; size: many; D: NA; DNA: TGTGCCAGCAGTTACCCTGAGGGAACTGGGGAGCTGTTTTTT; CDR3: CASSYPEGTGELFF
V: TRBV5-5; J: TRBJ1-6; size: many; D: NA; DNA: TGTGCCAGCAGCTCACTCGGCTCCTATAATTCACCCCTCCACTTT; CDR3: CASSSLGSYNSPLHF
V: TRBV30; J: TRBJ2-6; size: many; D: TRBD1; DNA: TGTGCCTGGAAAGGGCGGGGACAGGGATTCTCTGGGGCCAACGTCCTGACTTTC; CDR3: CAWKGRGQGFSGANVLTF
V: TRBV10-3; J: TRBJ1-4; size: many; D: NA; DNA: TGTGCCTCCCGGGGGGGTAACGAAAAACTGTTTTTT; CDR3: CASRGGNEKLFF
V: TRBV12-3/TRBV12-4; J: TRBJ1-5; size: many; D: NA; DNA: TGTGCCAGCAGCCGGGACGAGGGGGGTTACAATCAGCCCCAGCATTTT; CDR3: CASSRDEGGYNQPQHF
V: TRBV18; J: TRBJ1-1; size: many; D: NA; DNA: TGTGCCAGCTCTTCGGGGATTGAAGCTTTCTTT; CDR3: CASSSGIEAFF
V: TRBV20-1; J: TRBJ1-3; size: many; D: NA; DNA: TGCAGTGCTAGAGACCCAGGGTGGGCAGGAAACACCATATATTTT; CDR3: CSARDPGWAGNTIYF
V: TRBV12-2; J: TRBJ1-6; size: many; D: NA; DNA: TGTGCAAGTCGCTTAGTGATGACAGGGGCAGAGGATAATTCACCCCTCCACTTT; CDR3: CASRLVMTGAEDNSPLHF
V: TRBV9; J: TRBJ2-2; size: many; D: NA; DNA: TGTGCCAGCAGTCCGGGCCCTTACACCGGGGAGCTGTTTTTT; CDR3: CASSPGPYTGELFF
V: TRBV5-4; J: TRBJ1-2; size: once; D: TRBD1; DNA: TGTGCCAGCAGCTATACCTCAGGGGGACACTATGGCTACACCTTC; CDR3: CASSYTSGGHYGYTF
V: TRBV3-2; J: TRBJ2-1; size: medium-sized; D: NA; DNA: TGTGCCAGCAGCCAAGTCTCGCTAGCGGGGGGACCTGAGGGTGAAAATGAGCAGTTCTTC; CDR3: CASSQVSLAGGPEGENEQFF
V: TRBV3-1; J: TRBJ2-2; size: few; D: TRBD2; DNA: TGTGCCACCTCCTTCCGGGGATCTAGCGGCGAGAACACCGGGGAGCTGTTTTTT; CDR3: CATSFRGSSGENTGELFF
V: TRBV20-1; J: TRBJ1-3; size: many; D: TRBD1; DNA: TGCAGTGCTAGAGCGGGACAGGGTATAAACACCATATATTTT; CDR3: CSARAGQGINTIYF
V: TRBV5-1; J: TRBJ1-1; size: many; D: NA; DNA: TGCGCCAGTCCCCTGGGGAAGGGGGGACTTGAAGCTTTCTTT; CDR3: CASPLGKGGLEAFF
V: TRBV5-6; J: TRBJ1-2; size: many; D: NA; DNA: TGTGCCAGCAGCTTGCCAGGGAGCTATGGCTACACCTTC; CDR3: CASSLPGSYGYTF
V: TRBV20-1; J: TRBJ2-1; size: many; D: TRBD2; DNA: TGCAGTGCTAGAGAGGCTAGCGGTCCACGGGAGCAGTTCTTC; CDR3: CSAREASGPREQFF
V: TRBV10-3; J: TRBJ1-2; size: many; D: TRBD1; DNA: TGTGCCATCAGTGACCCAGGGGGGTCTAACTATGGCTACACCTTC; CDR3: CAISDPGGSNYGYTF
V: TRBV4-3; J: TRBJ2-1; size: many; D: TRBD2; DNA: TGCGCCAGCAGCCAAGATCTTGGACTAGCGGGGGGTTACAATGAGCAGTTCTTC; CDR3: CASSQDLGLAGGYNEQFF
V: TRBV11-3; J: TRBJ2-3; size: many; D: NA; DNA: TGTGCCAGCAGCTTAGACCCCTTCACAGATACGCAGTATTTT; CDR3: CASSLDPFTDTQYF
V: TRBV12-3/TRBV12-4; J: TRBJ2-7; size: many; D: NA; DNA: TGTGCCAGCAGTCCCGGGGCCTTGTCCTACGAGCAGTACTTC; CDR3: CASSPGALSYEQYF
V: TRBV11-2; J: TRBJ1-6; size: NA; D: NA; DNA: TGTGCCAGCAGCTTGAGCAGGGGTTTGTCCCACCTCCACTTT; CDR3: CASSLSRGLSHLHF
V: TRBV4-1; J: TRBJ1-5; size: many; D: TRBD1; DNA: TGCGCCAGCAGCCAAGAGACGAGTTTCGGGACAGGTCAGCCCCAGCATTTT; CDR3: CASSQETSFGTGQPQHF
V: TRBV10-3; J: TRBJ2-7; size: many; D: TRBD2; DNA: TGTGCCGGTCGGACTAGCGACTCGGACGAGCAGTACTTC; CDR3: CAGRTSDSDEQYF
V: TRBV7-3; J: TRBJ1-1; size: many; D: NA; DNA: TGTGCCAGCAGCTTACAGGGAGGGACTGAAGCTTTCTTT; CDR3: CASSLQGGTEAFF
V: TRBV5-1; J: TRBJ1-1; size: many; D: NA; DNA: TGCGCCAGCAGCCGCACCCAGGGGAACACTGAAGCTTTCTTT; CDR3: CASSRTQGNTEAFF